This T cell receptor (beta chain) was profiled in a study of blood T cell repertoires in COVID-19 (TCRdb year 2020). Notes on the research overall: The collaborator samples originated in the United States, Italy and Spain and spanned the acute and convalescent phases of COVID-19. The prospective study material was composed of cDNA or gDNA derived from T cells, B-cell-depleted T cells, or PBMCs. The repertoires were released in a freely available public database intended as a resource for research on the immune response to SARS-CoV-2. Samples came from the ongoing ImmuneRACE study (first 160 participants) plus 1,254 subjects from 6 global collaborators. Where available, HLA class I and class II types were obtained from metadata supplied by the sample provider rather than from assay-based typing. Subjects who had been exposed to COVID-19, were actively infected with it, or had recovered from it provided the deeply sampled blood TCRbeta repertoires that made up the dataset. A de-identified subject ID, COVID-19 status, age in years and sex were almost always included in the sample metadata. What the authors observed across the whole study: How much clinical and demographic metadata was included differed by source and by participant, and the metadata was provided uncurated.

As concerns this clone: Its antigen specificity is not known. Base qualities are not recorded, but no much larger clone differs from it by a single base.

The collaborating institutions used their own protocols to collect whole blood in K2EDTA tubes. For TCRbeta analysis, collaborators shipped samples as frozen whole blood, isolated PBMCs, or DNA extracted from either of those sample types. The immunoSEQ Assay, a bias-controlled multiplex PCR, was used to amplify TCRbeta CDR3 regions from genomic DNA. The source study handled its data this way. The number of nucleated cells in each sample was estimated by amplification of reference gene primers within the assay. To quantify the absolute abundance of each unique TCRbeta CDR3 rearrangement, sequence reads were collapsed and filtered. For each sample, productive Simpson clonality was calculated as the square root of Simpson's diversity index across productive rearrangements. In TCRdb, the immuneACCESS table is reduced to in-frame sequences with V and J assigned. These tables do not hold every clone; where another copy was compared, an unresolved V gene accounts for under half, and the others remain unexplained. V and J calls and clone size come straight from that table; D and trimming were deduced from the DNA. Within this sample are tens of thousands of clones, with 75% to 95% of them counted one time only. 4.8% of the sample is taken by the ten largest.

Specimen: peripheral blood. This TCR was recovered from an older woman with active COVID-19.

The nucleotide sequence is given as TGTGCCTGGAGTGTATCTTCAACTAATGAAAAACTGTTTTTT. Its protein reads: CAWSVSSTNEKLFF. The V and J segments used are TRBV30 and TRBJ1-4; the D segment cannot be called with confidence. V sheds 0 bases and J sheds 0 bases, leaving 5 bases between their ends. According to the germline V gene (reference sequence), CDR1 reads GTSNPN and CDR2 reads SVGIG. The CDR3 sequence holds 14 residues, the cysteine and phenylalanine included. Only the CDR3 DNA stays, 42 bases, in frame from base 1.